This entry is about one TCR beta chain. Antigen specificity is unknown. Using RNA transcripts as the source, TCR beta CDR3 regions were amplified. The primer set for the first-round RT-PCR of the TCR CDR3 was HTBI. TCRdb redid the calling of the multiplex PCR reads with MiXCR, one entry per CDR3 protein. The sample holds some 770,000 distinct CDR3 sequences, roughly 15% seen once. The sample belongs to a study of T cells in Graves' hyperthyroidism and ophthalmopathy. For the study at large: Blood from the periphery was taken at initial diagnosis, before any treatment.

Overall study results and limits: Researchers report that a 13 V-J model separated ophthalmopathy from stable hyperthyroidism.

Absent ophthalmopathy progression within 18 months defined stable Graves' hyperthyroidism. The study excluded patients with uncontrolled infection, other autoimmune disease, pregnancy or lactation. Trimming stripped 0 bases from V and 3 bases from J, with 6 bases between. Germline CDR1 reads MNHEY; CDR2 reads SVGEGT. The CDR3 extends over 13 amino acids. The sequenced material came from blood. This rearrangement joins TRBV6-2 or TRBV6-3 to TRBJ2-7; D gene uncertain. This TCR came from a man between 18 and 29 years old with Graves' hyperthyroidism. The CDR3 protein is CASSYSPDYEQYF. For the CDR3, the DNA is TGTGCCAGCAGTTACTCTCCCGACTACGAGCAGTACTTC.